A single sample is the source of the 26 T cell receptor beta chains below, sequenced in a study of T-cell memory formation after mild COVID-19. TCRdb called the 5' RACE reads again in MiXCR, with one record for every CDR3 protein. The sample includes about 270,000 distinct CDR3 sequences, 15% to 20% seen only once; the top ten take roughly 24%. Material for sequencing was PBMCs or a T cell subset sorted from them (not recorded which). Receptors were obtained from a man between 18 and 35 years old who had mild COVID-19 (a few samples of this study predate the infection). Cell type and time point are not known.

The chain is built from TRBV5-1 and TRBJ1-6, with 7 bases fitting TRBD1. Losses at the gene ends were 1 base for V and 6 bases for J; bases not matched to a gene: 4. Germline V CDR1 and CDR2: SGHRS, YFSETQ. CDR3 length: 15 amino acids. As DNA, the CDR3 is TGCGCCAGCAGCTTGTCGGGACAGACTAATTCACCCCTCCACTTT. The encoded protein is CASSLSGQTNSPLHF.

Many counts were recorded for this clonotype. This chain uses TRBV2 with TRBJ1-5; maybe TRBD1 (6 bases). Trimming removed 2 bases from V and 7 bases from J, with 12 bases in between. From germline, CDR1 is SNHLY and CDR2 FYNNEI. The CDR3 totals 14 residues. The CDR3 nucleotides read TGTGCCAGCAGTGAACTAGAGGGGGGGCAGCCCCAGCATTTT. It translates to CASSELEGGQPQHF.

This chain uses TRBV10-3 with TRBJ1-5, with D maybe TRBD1 (5 bases). Germline loops: CDR1 ENHRY, CDR2 SYGVKD. V was trimmed by 2 bases and J by 4 bases, leaving 12 bases between them. The CDR3 loop spans 15 amino acids. DNA of the CDR3: TGTGCCATCAGTGAGCGTGTCAGGGCGAATCAGCCCCAGCATTTT. It specifies CAISERVRANQPQHF.

The chain's CDR3 is CASSFPSGNTIYF. CDR3 nucleotide sequence: TGTGCCAGCAGCTTTCCATCTGGAAACACCATATATTTT. The chain carries TRBV7-9 and TRBJ1-3; D remains unclear. Trimming took 3 bases from V and 1 from J, leaving 4 bases between them. From germline, CDR1 is SEHNR and CDR2 FQNEAQ (reference sequence). The CDR3 totals 13 residues.

V and J are TRBV12-3 or TRBV12-4 and TRBJ2-7; D is ambiguous. V was trimmed by 1 base and J by 3 bases, leaving 7 bases between them. The CDR3 runs 13 residues. The CDR3 sequence is CASSLVTSYEQYF. The CDR3 DNA reads TGTGCCAGCAGTTTAGTGACAAGCTACGAGCAGTACTTC.

This clonotype was seen a few times. The chain links TRBV10-3 to TRBJ2-3; TRBD1 agrees at 9 bases. The germline CDR1 and CDR2 sequences are ENHRY and SYGVKD. J was trimmed by 2 bases and V by 6 bases; bases with no gene match: 3. The length of the CDR3 is 14 residues. CDR3 in DNA: TGTGCCATCAGCCGGACAGGGGACACAGATACGCAGTATTTT. Its translation is CAISRTGDTDTQYF.

This clonotype was observed a handful of times. The chain couples TRBV20-1 to TRBJ2-5, with D possibly being TRBD2 (6 bases). V shed 4 bases and J shed 0 bases, with 15 bases lying between them. Looked up from germline, CDR1 is DFQATT and CDR2 is SNEGSKA (reference sequence). The CDR3 is 15 residues long. CDR3 sequence: CSANPGTGYQETQYF. CDR3 bases: TGCAGTGCTAACCCCGGGACTGGTTACCAAGAGACCCAGTACTTC.

In its sample, this clonotype was seen a few times. This sequence joins TRBV25-1 and TRBJ1-1; no definite D call. Trimming pared 6 bases from V and 1 base from J, leaving 6 bases between. CDR3 size: 12 residues. Germline values: CDR1 MGHDK, CDR2 SYGVNS. The CDR3 reads CASRERNTEAFF. CDR3 nucleotides: TGTGCCAGCAGGGAGCGGAACACTGAAGCTTTCTTT.

In its sample, this clonotype was seen many times. The chain is built from TRBV4-3 and TRBJ2-6; possibly TRBD1 for D (5 bases). The CDR3 has 15 residues. With 4 bases removed from V and 1 base from J, the gap between germline ends came to 8 bases. The germline V gene encodes CDR1 LGHNA and CDR2 YSLEER. The CDR3 nucleotides read TGCGCCAGCAGCCGTCAGGGTTCTGGGGCCAACGTCCTGACTTTC. Amino acids: CASSRQGSGANVLTF.

This clonotype was detected a few times. The chain employs TRBV6-1 and TRBJ2-1; D is uncertain. The V end lost 3 bases, the J end lost 4 bases, and 10 bases lay between the germline ends. The CDR3 has 14 amino acids. CDR1 is MNHNS and CDR2 is SASEGT in the germline V gene. CDR3 nucleotide sequence: TGTGCCAGCAGTGACCCCGGCTCATACAATGAGCAGTTCTTC. Translating gives CASSDPGSYNEQFF.

This clonotype has more than one count but fewer than ten. The J gene is TRBJ1-6, the V gene TRBV25-1; the D is unclear. Germline V CDR1 and CDR2: MGHDK, SYGVNS. The V end was cut by 8 bases, the J end by 5 bases, with 10 bases between. The CDR3 runs 13 residues. CDR3 in DNA: TGTGCCAGCTCACCCGTCCATAATTCACCCCTCCACTTT. Translating gives CASSPVHNSPLHF.

The chain links TRBV28 to TRBJ2-2, with a weak D call TRBD1 (5 bases). The CDR3 has 13 amino acids. Germline lookup yields CDR1 MDHEN and CDR2 SYDVKM. For the CDR3, the DNA is TGTGCTGGGGCAGGGACGAACACCGGGGAGCTGTTTTTT. Residues: CAGAGTNTGELFF.

This clonotype was detected ten times or more. The V call is TRBV7-9, the J call TRBJ2-7; D is possibly TRBD1 (6 bases). V lost 3 bases and J lost 0, with 15 bases in between. Per the germline V gene, CDR1 is SEHNR and CDR2 is FQNEAQ (reference sequence). There are 16 residues in the CDR3. In DNA, the CDR3 is TGTGCCAGCAGCTTTTCCACGGGACATCGCTCCTACGAGCAGTACGTC. Protein: CASSFSTGHRSYEQYV.

This clonotype was detected a few times. The CDR3 sequence is CASGTSIADTQYF. CDR3 sequence (DNA): TGTGCCAGCGGGACTAGCATAGCAGATACGCAGTATTTT. The chain recombines TRBV12-3 or TRBV12-4 with TRBJ2-3; 9 bases map to TRBD2. V lost 8 bases to trimming and J lost 4 bases; unmatched junction nucleotides: 4. This CDR3 has 13 residues.

The chain combines TRBV24-1 with TRBJ2-2, with D tentatively TRBD1 (6 bases). Trimming took off 8 bases at V and 0 bases at J, with 12 bases between the two ends. Germline loops: CDR1 KGHDR, CDR2 SFDVKD. CDR3 length: 15 amino acids. CDR3 in DNA: TGTGCCACCATCTCGGACAGCTCGAACACCGGGGAGCTGTTTTTT. This gives the protein CATISDSSNTGELFF.

The chain has TRBV5-6 and TRBJ2-5, with D tentatively TRBD2 (6 bases). Germline V gene data show CDR1 as SGHDT and CDR2 as YYEEEE. This CDR3 region has 15 residues. V gave up 4 bases and J gave up 4 bases, with 17 bases separating them. DNA for the CDR3: TGTGCCAGCAGCGGCACCGGGACGGGAGTAGAGACCCAGTACTTC. It yields the protein CASSGTGTGVETQYF. The entire variable domain, with the rest obtained from reference TRBV5-6 and TRBJ2-5, is as follows: DAGVTQSPTHLIKTRGQQVTLRCSPKSGHDTVSWYQQALGQGPQFIFQYYEEEERQRGNFPDRFSGHQFPNYSSELNVNALLLGDSALYLCASSGTGTGVETQYFGPGTRLLVL.

This chain joins TRBV4-1 and TRBJ2-7, with D maybe TRBD2 (5 bases). Germline V gives CDR1 MGHRA, CDR2 YSYEKL. The CDR3 has 14 residues. V lost 0 bases and J 3 bases, leaving 9 bases between the germline ends. In nucleotides, the CDR3 is TGCGCCAGCAGCCAAGATCCGGGGTACTACGAGCAGTACGTC. It translates to CASSQDPGYYEQYV.

The table lists this clonotype with many counts. This sequence joins TRBV5-1 and TRBJ2-1; TRBD2 aligns across 7 bases. Germline V CDR1 and CDR2: SGHRS, YFSETQ. V gave up 2 bases and J gave up 9 bases; unmatched junction bases: 5. CDR3 length: 13 amino acids. CDR3 DNA sequence: TGCGCCAGCAGCTTCGAAGCGGGGACTGAGCAGTTCTTC. Translation gives CASSFEAGTEQFF.

Of note for this clonotype: Germline is not matched at one junction end, which may reflect a read error. This chain joins TRBV29-1 and TRBJ2-2; 13 nucleotides agree with TRBD2. CDR1 is SQVTM and CDR2 is ANQGSEA in the germline V gene. CDR3 length: 15 amino acids. The CDR3 spells CSVEGLAGATGELFF. CDR3 sequence (DNA): TGCAGCGTCGAAGGACTAGCGGGAGCCACCGGGGAGCTGTTTTTT.

The gene calls are TRBV5-1 and TRBJ1-2, with D maybe TRBD1 (6 bases). The CDR3 covers 14 residues. Germline lookup yields CDR1 SGHRS and CDR2 YFSETQ. V was pared by 6 bases and J by 7 bases, with 19 bases between. The CDR3 loop reads CASNVGQGFSGYTF. The CDR3 coding sequence is TGCGCCAGCAATGTGGGACAAGGGTTTTCTGGCTACACCTTC.

A few counts support this clonotype. The chain uses TRBV7-3 and TRBJ2-5, with TRBD2 identical over 10 bases. Looked up from germline, CDR1 is SGHTA and CDR2 is FQGTGA. The J segment lost 5 bases and the V segment lost 4 bases, leaving 4 bases of the junction unmatched. CDR3 size: 14 residues. In nucleotides, the CDR3 is TGTGCCAGCAGCTCGGGACTAGCGACGGAGACCCAGTACTTC. Translated: CASSSGLATETQYF.

This clonotype was seen ten or more times. The CDR3 DNA reads as TGTGCCGTGTTCAGGGGCATGAACACTGAAGCTTTCTTT. This sequence encodes CAVFRGMNTEAFF. The rearrangement joins TRBV6-6 to TRBJ1-1, with D possibly TRBD1 on 6 matching bases. The length of the CDR3 is 13 residues. Trimming left V 11 bases short and J 0 bases short, with 13 bases between. The germline V gene has CDR1 MNHNY and CDR2 SVGAGI (reference sequence).

This clonotype was seen a few times. The chain joins TRBV5-6 to TRBJ1-3; D remains ambiguous. The CDR3 contains 15 residues. The germline CDR1 and CDR2 sequences are SGHDT and YYEEEE. Trimming left V 0 bases short and J 0 bases short, with 7 bases between. The CDR3, as DNA: TGTGCCAGCAGCTTGGTCGCAGGCTCTGGAAACACCATATATTTT. Its protein is CASSLVAGSGNTIYF.

This clonotype turned up a few times. The V gene is TRBV6-2 or TRBV6-3, the J gene TRBJ2-5; 8 bases are a match to TRBD1. J was trimmed by 2 bases and V by 6 bases; bases with no gene match: 8. Per the germline V gene, CDR1 is MNHEY and CDR2 is SVGEGT. This CDR3 contains 15 residues. CDR3 coding DNA: TGTGCCAGCAGCTTAAGGGACAGGTTTCAAGAGACCCAGTACTTC. Its protein product is CASSLRDRFQETQYF.

The table lists this clonotype with a few counts. The rearrangement uses TRBV6-1 and TRBJ2-7; 11 positions match TRBD2. Germline V gives CDR1 MNHNS, CDR2 SASEGT. The CDR3 covers 16 residues. V shed 4 bases and J 3 bases; nucleotides not matched to a gene: 8. The CDR3: CASSVLAGESHYEQYF. The CDR3, as DNA: TGTGCCAGCAGTGTACTAGCGGGGGAGTCGCACTACGAGCAGTACTTC.

This clonotype was counted a few times. The rearrangement links TRBV3-1 to TRBJ2-7; TRBD1 matches 8 bases. After removal of 4 bases from V and 4 bases from J, the junction contained 6 bases not matched to a gene. Germline V gives CDR1 LGHDT, CDR2 YNNKEL (reference sequence). The CDR3 sequence is 14 residues long. This CDR3 reads CASSRRQGSYEQYV. Written as DNA, the CDR3 is TGTGCCAGCAGCCGAAGACAGGGGTCATACGAGCAGTACGTC.